This TCR beta chain was recorded in a study of T cells in narcolepsy. Looking at the study overall: Donors had narcolepsy type 1 or type 2, or were healthy controls.

The V gene lost 5 bases and the J gene lost 1 base, with 13 bases spanning the gap. The CDR3 runs to 15 residues. Germline V lookup: CDR1 MDHEN, CDR2 SYDVKM. General study findings and limits: Comparing one patient's CSF and blood CD4+ clonotypes highlighted HCRT- and TRIB2-specific autoreactive clonotypes. Blood of same and different patients, but not healthy controls, reportedly held recurring autoreactive clonotypes. Autoreactive clone sequences were missing from some blood memory CD4+ repertoires.

TCRdb's copy holds only in-frame clones and misses some; the assay was immunoSEQ multiplex PCR. This table holds some 32,000 clones, roughly four fifths found once. Worth noting for this clone: Its antigen is unknown.

Sequencing was performed on CD45RA- memory CD4+ T cells from PBMCs. The rearrangement uses TRBV28 and TRBJ2-3; D unresolved. This clonotype originated in a human donor with narcolepsy. The CDR3 protein is CASSTRVTGTDTQYF. The CDR3 DNA reads as TGTGCCAGCAGTACAAGGGTTACGGGCACAGATACGCAGTATTTT.